This passage covers 28 T cell receptor beta chains from one sample sequenced in a study of T-cell memory formation after mild COVID-19 listed by TCRdb under 2021. The library was produced with 5' RACE. Sequencing took place on an Illumina NovaSeq 6000. The public reads were quality trimmed at Q25 with fastp and then assembled into clones with MiXCR by TCRdb, keeping productive beta chains. Rows are combined by CDR3 protein, so each entry shows the most common genes and DNA. The sample contains about 390,000 distinct CDR3 sequences, 16% of them found a single time. Under 25% of the sample goes to the ten largest clones. Sequenced sample: PBMCs or a T cell subset sorted from them (not recorded which). Receptors were obtained from a man between 18 and 29 years old who had mild COVID-19 (a few samples of this study predate the infection). The sample titles of this study are shuffled in the database, so cell type and time point are left out; the donor was told from shared clones.

This clonotype was counted between two and nine times. The rearrangement uses TRBV5-1 and TRBJ1-6; D remains unclear. Germline assignment: CDR1 SGHRS and CDR2 YFSETQ. The length of the CDR3 is 16 residues. Trimming took off 1 base at V and 10 bases at J, with 18 bases between the two ends. Here the CDR3 reads CASSLNFVELGSPLHF. CDR3 DNA sequence: TGCGCCAGCAGCTTGAATTTCGTTGAGTTAGGATCACCCCTCCACTTT.

There are a few counts of this clonotype. This chain links TRBV7-2 with TRBJ1-5; unclear D gene. There are 13 residues in the CDR3. The V gene's germline CDR1 is SGHTA and CDR2 FQGNSA. Trimming took off 0 bases at V and 10 bases at J, with 10 bases between the two ends. This chain's CDR3 is CASSLAGQIPQHF. For the CDR3, the DNA is TGTGCCAGCAGCTTAGCAGGGCAGATTCCCCAGCATTTT.

The chain carries TRBV7-2 and TRBJ1-5; D remains ambiguous. The germline V gene encodes CDR1 SGHTA and CDR2 FQGNSA. Trimming left V 3 bases short and J 7 bases short, with 13 bases between. The CDR3 runs to 14 residues. CDR3 in DNA: TGTGCCAGCAGCTTCGCCAGTGCCGGGCAGCCCCAGCATTTT. Its translation is CASSFASAGQPQHF.

This clonotype was observed a few times. The gene calls are TRBV11-1 and TRBJ1-2, with D hard to call. The CDR3 has 14 amino acids. Between the trimmed V and J ends, which lost 6 bases and 6 bases, there was a span of 17 bases. Germline CDR1 reads SGHAT; CDR2 reads FQDESV (reference sequence). The CDR3 DNA follows: TGTGCCAGCAGTACCGGTCCCTCGCTGGATGGCTACACCTTC. Translated, it gives CASSTGPSLDGYTF. The variable domain in full, completed from reference TRBV11-1 and TRBJ1-2, reads EAEVAQSPRYKITEKSQAVAFWCDPISGHATLYWYRQILGQGPELLVQFQDESVVDDSQLPKDRFSAERLKGVDSTLKIQPAELGDSAMYLCASSTGPSLDGYTFGSGTRLTVV.

This clonotype was observed a few times. This sequence joins TRBV12-3 or TRBV12-4 and TRBJ1-6; tentative D call: TRBD1 (5 bases). There are 15 residues in the CDR3. Trimming shortened V by 6 bases and J by 4 bases, and 13 bases separated the two germline ends. CDR3 amino acids: CASSRRDPYNSPLHF. CDR3 in DNA: TGTGCCAGCAGCCGCAGGGACCCTTATAATTCACCCCTCCACTTT.

The chain joins TRBV20-1 to TRBJ1-6; TRBD1 agrees at 7 bases. Germline V gene sequence: CDR1 DFQATT, CDR2 SNEGSKA (reference sequence). The trim removed 4 bases at V and 6 bases at J, leaving 9 bases unmatched. This CDR3 contains 15 residues. DNA of the CDR3: TGCAGTGCTATCGGACAGGACCTTCGTAATTCACCCCTCCACTTT. This sequence encodes CSAIGQDLRNSPLHF.

The V and J genes are TRBV5-1 and TRBJ2-3; 9 bases fit TRBD1. This CDR3 spans 14 amino acids. Per germline, CDR1 SGHRS and CDR2 YFSETQ. V lost 4 bases, J lost 5 bases, and 5 bases stayed unmatched. The CDR3 bases are TGCGCCAGCAGCATACAGGGGGCTCGAGATACGCAGTATTTT. Protein sequence: CASSIQGARDTQYF.

As regards this clonotype: Relative to the germline gene, one junction end is altered; a read error may explain this. The chain uses TRBV18 and TRBJ1-5; TRBD1 matches 7 bases. The CDR3 has 17 residues. Germline V gene data show CDR1 as KGHSH and CDR2 as LQKENI. The CDR3 protein is CASSPSLGGTDNQPQNF. The DNA of the CDR3 is TGTGCCAGCTCACCCTCCCTAGGCGGGACAGACAATCAGCCCCAGAATTTT.

DNA for the CDR3: TGTGCCAGCAGAGCAGGACTAGCGGGGACAAGATTCCAAGAGACCCAGTACTTC. This gives the protein CASRAGLAGTRFQETQYF. The chain combines TRBV6-2 or TRBV6-3 with TRBJ2-5, with 12 bases that match TRBD2. Germline V lookup: CDR1 MNHEY, CDR2 SVGEGT. The CDR3 is 18 residues long. The V segment lost 6 bases and the J segment 1 base; nucleotides outside the gene matches: 12.

A few counts support this clonotype. The rearrangement links TRBV5-1 to TRBJ1-5, with 7 bases that match TRBD1. The trim removed 1 base at V and 6 bases at J, leaving 7 bases unmatched. Germline V CDR1 and CDR2: SGHRS, YFSETQ. The CDR3 covers 15 residues. Written as DNA, the CDR3 is TGCGCCAGCAGCTTGATGGCAGGGGGAGGTCAGCCCCAGCATTTT. Translating it yields CASSLMAGGGQPQHF.

V and J are TRBV28 and TRBJ1-5; 7 positions match TRBD1. Per germline, CDR1 MDHEN and CDR2 SYDVKM. The CDR3 is 16 residues long. V shed 5 bases, J shed 3 bases, and the junction held 10 bases outside the gene matches. CDR3 residues: CASSTPTGVPNQPQHF. Written as DNA, the CDR3 is TGTGCCAGCAGTACCCCTACAGGGGTCCCCAATCAGCCCCAGCATTTT.

The V and J genes are TRBV5-1 and TRBJ2-3; 8 bases are a match to TRBD2. The length of the CDR3 is 16 residues. CDR1 SGHRS and CDR2 YFSETQ come from the germline V gene. After removal of 1 base from V and 8 bases from J, the junction contained 12 bases not matched to a gene. CDR3 coding DNA: TGCGCCAGCAGCTTGCCCTTGGGCGGGGGGCACGGTACGCAGTATTTT. Protein product: CASSLPLGGGHGTQYF. The whole variable domain, filled in from reference TRBV5-1 and TRBJ2-3, reads KAGVTQTPRYLIKTRGQQVTLSCSPISGHRSVSWYQQTPGQGLQFLFEYFSETQRNKGNFPGRFSGRQFSNSRSEMNVSTLELGDSALYLCASSLPLGGGHGTQYFGPGTRLTVL.

This clonotype was recorded a few times. The chain joins TRBV20-1 to TRBJ2-4, with unresolved D. Looked up from germline, CDR1 is DFQATT and CDR2 is SNEGSKA (reference sequence). CDR3 length: 12 residues. Between the trimmed V and J ends, which lost 7 bases and 6 bases, there was a span of 13 bases. The CDR3 DNA reads as TGCAGTGTTTCCCCCTCCCCAAACATTCAGTACTTC. It encodes CSVSPSPNIQYF.

The genes are TRBV12-3 or TRBV12-4 and TRBJ1-2; D unresolved. The V and J ends lost 3 bases and 5 bases respectively, with 4 bases between them. This CDR3 is 11 amino acids long. In DNA, the CDR3 is TGTGCCAGCAGTTTTGCATATGGCTACACCTTC. It codes for CASSFAYGYTF.

This clonotype was observed a few times. V is TRBV5-4 and J is TRBJ2-5, with 8 positions matching TRBD1. Germline CDR1 SGHNT, CDR2 YYREEE (reference sequence). The CDR3 totals 13 residues. With V trimmed by 6 bases and J by 5 bases, 6 bases remained unmatched. In DNA, the CDR3 is TGTGCCAGCACTCGACAGGGGCGGGAGACCCAGTACTTC. It codes for CASTRQGRETQYF.

In its sample, this clonotype was seen a few times. The chain's CDR3 is CASSSAADPRGYEQYV. The CDR3 DNA reads as TGTGCCAGCAGTAGCGCGGCAGACCCTCGGGGCTACGAGCAGTACGTC. V gene TRBV28 combines with J gene TRBJ2-7; possible D gene TRBD2, 5 bases. The V end lost 5 bases, the J end lost 3 bases, and 20 bases lay between the germline ends. The V gene's germline CDR1 is MDHEN and CDR2 SYDVKM. The CDR3 totals 16 residues.

This chain joins TRBV19 and TRBJ1-2, with D possibly TRBD1 on 5 matching bases. The CDR3 spans 13 residues. Germline lookup yields CDR1 LNHDA and CDR2 SQIVND (reference sequence). The V end was cut by 3 bases, the J end by 6 bases, with 11 bases between. This chain's CDR3 is CASSIWQQDGYTF. Here the CDR3 DNA reads TGTGCCAGTAGTATTTGGCAACAGGATGGCTACACCTTC.

This clonotype was detected only a few times. The V call is TRBV28, the J call TRBJ2-1; D perhaps matches TRBD2 (5 bases). V was trimmed by 4 bases and J by 8 bases, leaving 18 bases between them. CDR1 and CDR2 from the germline V gene are MDHEN and SYDVKM. CDR3 length: 15 amino acids. CDR3 in DNA: TGTGCCAGCAGTTCCCAGAGGGCAGGAGCTCATGAGCAGTTCTTC. Encoded protein: CASSSQRAGAHEQFF.

V usage is TRBV4-2 and J usage is TRBJ2-1; D gene unclear. Deletions cut 3 bases from V and 4 bases from J, with 10 bases between. This CDR3 comprises 14 residues. CDR1 is LGHNA and CDR2 is YNFKEQ in the germline V gene. This chain's CDR3 is CASSQPNMYNEQFF. In nucleotides, the CDR3 is TGTGCCAGCAGCCAGCCAAACATGTACAATGAGCAGTTCTTC.

The rearrangement uses TRBV20-1 and TRBJ2-3; D may be TRBD2 (8 bases). The CDR3 is 15 amino acids. The germline gives CDR1 DFQATT, CDR2 SNEGSKA (reference sequence). Trimming shortened V by 0 bases and J by 5 bases, and 15 bases separated the two germline ends. As DNA, the CDR3 is TGCAGTGCTAGAGACGGGGGGGGACAGCGAGATACGCAGTATTTT. Translated: CSARDGGGQRDTQYF.

A word on this clonotype: One end of the junction is discordant with germline, which a read error may explain. This sequence joins TRBV7-6 and TRBJ2-7; 9 nucleotides match TRBD1. The V gene's germline CDR1 is SGHVS and CDR2 FNYEAQ. The length of the CDR3 is 15 residues. Written as DNA, the CDR3 is TGTGACAGCAGCTCCTTCGACAGGGGGATCTACGAGCAGTACTTC. Amino acid sequence: CDSSSFDRGIYEQYF.

The rearrangement joins TRBV6-2 or TRBV6-3 to TRBJ2-1; tentatively, D is TRBD2 (5 bases). Trimming cost V 6 bases and J 9 bases, with 15 bases left between them. Germline-derived CDR1 and CDR2 are MNHEY and SVGEGT. The CDR3 is 13 amino acids. The CDR3 loop is CASSRGNQIEQFF. CDR3 nucleotides: TGTGCCAGCAGCCGAGGGAACCAGATTGAGCAGTTCTTC.

This rearrangement joins TRBV7-2 to TRBJ2-7; possibly TRBD1 for D (6 bases). V dropped 8 bases and J dropped 5 bases, with 16 bases sitting between them. The CDR3 is 13 amino acids. CDR1 is SGHTA and CDR2 is FQGNSA in the germline V gene. The CDR3: CASGRDNGDEQYF. The CDR3 DNA reads as TGTGCCAGCGGTCGGGACAATGGCGACGAGCAGTACTTC.

This clonotype was observed many times. V gene TRBV5-6 combines with J gene TRBJ2-5; the match to TRBD2 covers 7 bases. Per the germline V gene, CDR1 is SGHDT and CDR2 is YYEEEE. The CDR3 is made up of 14 amino acids. With V trimmed by 0 bases and J by 5 bases, 4 bases remained unmatched. CDR3 coding DNA: TGTGCCAGCAGCTTGGCCGGGGGGATGGAGACCCAGTACTTC. Translation gives CASSLAGGMETQYF.

J is TRBJ1-3 and V is TRBV4-3; no clear D. CDR3 size: 15 residues. Germline lookup yields CDR1 LGHNA and CDR2 YSLEER. V lost 0 bases and J 6 bases, leaving 12 bases between the germline ends. Written as DNA, the CDR3 is TGCGCCAGCAGCCAAGATCCGCAAGGGATAAACACCATATATTTT. It encodes CASSQDPQGINTIYF.

This clonotype was seen a handful of times. This rearrangement joins TRBV2 to TRBJ2-3; D could derive from TRBD1 or TRBD2 (5 bases each). Germline CDR1 and CDR2: SNHLY and FYNNEI. V was clipped by 6 bases and J by 8 bases, with 15 bases between them. The CDR3 spans 13 residues. Written as DNA, the CDR3 is TGTGCCAGCAGCCCCCTGGGGACCGGTACGCAGTATTTT. As protein: CASSPLGTGTQYF.

This clonotype has only a few counts. CDR3 loop: CASSFRWASGGANEQFF. The CDR3 region has the DNA TGTGCCAGCAGCTTCCGATGGGCTAGCGGGGGGGCAAATGAGCAGTTCTTC. V is TRBV7-8 and J is TRBJ2-1; 12 bases fit TRBD2. The CDR3 contains 17 residues. CDR1 and CDR2 from the germline V gene are SGHVS and FQNEAQ. The V gene end was trimmed by 3 bases and the J gene end by 7 bases; junction bases not matched to a gene: 10.

This chain connects TRBV27 to TRBJ1-1, with D possibly being TRBD1 (6 bases). Trimming stripped 0 bases from V and 1 base from J, with 9 bases between. Per germline, CDR1 MNHEY and CDR2 SMNVEV (reference sequence). This CDR3 contains 15 residues. The CDR3 sequence is CASSLSVTGNTEAFF. CDR3 sequence (DNA): TGTGCCAGCAGTTTATCGGTGACAGGGAACACTGAAGCTTTCTTT.